These 4 T cell receptor beta chains were sequenced from one sample in a study of CD8 T cells in Susac syndrome (dated by TCRdb to between 2017 and 2020). The library was generated by the immunoSEQ multiplex PCR assay. RNA was extracted using the RNeasy kit, and about 0.45 to 1 ug of the RNA was reverse transcribed with random hexamers. The public reads were quality trimmed at Q25 with fastp and then assembled into clones with MiXCR by TCRdb, keeping productive beta chains. Here each entry gathers all rows of one CDR3 protein and keeps the most common genes and DNA. The sample table shows about 70,000 distinct CDR3 sequences, and over 95% are seen once. The ten largest make up around 0.11% of the sample. Sequencing was carried out using CD4+ T cells from PBMCs. These receptors all come from a human donor with multiple sclerosis.

The rearrangement links TRBV29-1 to TRBJ1-2, with 9 bases identical to TRBD1. The germline V gene encodes CDR1 SQVTM and CDR2 ANQGSEA. V shed 6 bases, J shed 8 bases, and the junction held 4 bases outside the gene matches. This CDR3 contains 11 residues. The DNA for the CDR3 is TGCAGCGTGGAGGACAGGGGCGGCTACACCTTC. It codes for CSVEDRGGYTF.

This clonotype was observed a single time. The chain combines TRBV20-1 with TRBJ2-7; 7 bases are shared with TRBD1. J lost 5 bases, V lost 1 base, and 2 bases had no gene match. CDR3 length: 12 residues. Germline lookup yields CDR1 DFQATT and CDR2 SNEGSKA (reference sequence). The DNA for the CDR3 is TGCAGTGCTAGAGCCGACAGGGACGAGCAGTACTTC. This translates into CSARADRDEQYF.

The chain uses TRBV5-1 and TRBJ2-3; D tentatively reads TRBD1 or TRBD2 (5 bases each). Trimming pared 4 bases from V and 2 bases from J, leaving 14 bases between. CDR3 length: 15 amino acids. From germline, CDR1 is SGHRS and CDR2 YFSETQ. Here the CDR3 DNA reads TGCGCCAGCAGCGCTACGGGACGGATCACAGATACGCAGTATTTT. Protein: CASSATGRITDTQYF.

The J gene is TRBJ1-1, the V gene TRBV12-3 or TRBV12-4; no definite D call. The ends were cut back, 6 bases at V and 4 bases at J, with 9 bases in the middle. This CDR3 has 12 residues. The DNA for the CDR3 is TGTGCCAGCAGCGCTTCAGGCACTGAAGCTTTCTTT. Its translation is CASSASGTEAFF.